What follows is one TCR beta chain and its context. What antigen it recognizes has not been identified. No much larger clone is present one base from it, and per-base qualities are unavailable. Library creation used the immunoSEQ multiplex PCR assay. For the multiplex PCR, a mixture combining 60 forward primers for TCR Vbeta segments and 13 reverse primers for TCR Jbeta segments was used. The CDR3 region of rearranged TCR beta genes was amplified from genomic DNA by a multiplex PCR assay. On the Illumina HiSeq System, the amplified TCR beta libraries were sequenced as 87-base-pair reads. As for the original processing: A later analysis tallied 80 million to 95 million unique TCR beta chains across the 610 or so repertoires, and approximately 12 million of those chains were shared by two or more donors. Raw reads were error-corrected and collapsed into unique sequences by a nearest-neighbor algorithm in which closely related sequences were merged to remove PCR and sequencing errors. V, D and J gene segments were assigned by aligning CDR3 sequences to IMGT reference sequences. Each retained sequence needed at least a six-nucleotide match to both a V gene segment and a J gene segment. A rearrangement counted as productive if the CDR3 had no stop codons and remained in frame with V and J, and every other rearrangement counted as non-productive. CDR3 was defined by IMGT convention, running from the second conserved V-encoded cysteine to the conserved J-encoded phenylalanine. The earlier analysis of about 610 of the donors excluded sequences that lacked an unambiguous match to a single V gene segment. An earlier analysis of almost 600 of the donors classified V segments as functional when productive rearrangements were above 56.7% and as segregating when the standard deviation between donors was above 5%. A statistical classification framework was built for diagnosing cytomegalovirus status from the catalog of TCR beta chain sequences. V and J gene assignment, in a later analysis, came from comparing TCR nucleotide sequences with IMGT/GENE-DB human TR gene sequences. A later analysis assigned CDR3 sequences and most-parsimonious VDJ recombination scenarios with the TCRdist pipeline. In a later analysis, each TCR beta chain was defined by its CDR3 amino acid sequence together with its V-gene family, and reads without a unique V-gene family were excluded. A later analysis removed 450 to 600 highly shared, low-generation-probability nucleotide sequences to deal with suspected cross-contamination and a sequencing artifact. A later analysis calculated a clonal expansion index for each public chain from normalized within-repertoire ranks of inferred template counts. A later analysis computed generation probabilities with a VDJ recombination model fitted to out-of-frame rearrangements, and checked the results against IGoR. In a later analysis, hypergeometric tests were used to score TCR-TCR, TCR-HLA and TCR-CMV co-occurrence, with a repertoire-size bias correction applied to TCR pairs. A later analysis estimated false discovery rates by permuting HLA or CMV assignments 20 times. In a later analysis, co-occurring TCRs were grouped using DBSCAN, and TCRdist sequence similarity was added for clustering within HLA-allele-positive subsets. Co-occurrence clustering excluded repertoires with fewer than 30,000 or more than 120,000 public chains, plus five with anomalous nucleotide sharing. Drawn from immuneACCESS, this table holds only the in-frame rearrangements with V and J called that TCRdb kept. Clones are partly lost; checked studies trace under half to an unresolved V gene and leave the rest unexplained. That table gives V, J and clone size, and the DNA gave D and trimming. The sample contains 95,000 to 150,000 clones, approximately 79% of them found a single time. The ten largest clones capture about 4% of the sample.

The V end loses 0 bases and the J end loses 8 bases, and a stretch of 13 bases separates them. The CDR3 has 14 amino acids, counting the end cysteine and phenylalanine. Only the CDR3 part of the read is kept: 42 bases, read in frame from the first base. CDR1 and CDR2 are read off the germline V gene (reference sequence) as MNHNY and SVGAGI. These data originate in a study of cytomegalovirus exposure and HLA in healthy donors (TCRdb year 2017). With regard to the full study: An earlier analysis of roughly 500 of the donors reported about 300 Gb of sequence data and some 110 million unique TCR beta sequences obtained from around 190 million T cells. An early release that covered about 600 HLA-typed donors contained approximately 300 gigabases of sequencing data and about 93 million unique TCR sequences. Of the roughly 410 genotyped donors, over 80% were placed in the genetic ancestry cluster associated with self-reported Caucasian donors. The study aimed to test whether cataloging public T cell receptors could reveal signatures of past pathogen exposure. The T cell repertoires of some 700 subjects were profiled by immunosequencing and related to cytomegalovirus serostatus. Besides the first cohort of 666 subjects, a separate validation cohort made up of 120 or so different subjects was used. To predict cytomegalovirus infection status, the study combined high-throughput TCR immunosequencing, statistical association of individual TCRs with disease status, and machine learning. In a later analysis, previously published TCR beta repertoires from 550 to 700 donors were re-analyzed and high-resolution HLA genotyping was added so that TCR occurrence patterns could be studied. In the later analysis, no new phenotypic data were used to find candidate immune exposures; instead, reliance was placed on TCR beta sequences and their occurrence across donors. In an earlier analysis of several hundred of the donors, high-throughput TCR beta sequencing was used to judge whether each TCR beta V gene segment behaved as functional or pseudogenic. Donor age, sex, ethnicity and CMV serostatus were compiled together with the repertoire data. A later genetic analysis used genome-wide SNP genotypes for about 65% of the 666 donors, treating that subset as a discovery cohort. All discovery cohort repertoires had been generated using a single sequencing platform. HLA typing covered class I and class II loci at four-digit resolution. Typing coverage varied by locus: 629-630 donors for A, B, C, DRB1 and DQB1; approximately 560 for DQA1; some 610 for DPA1; around 490 for DPB1. Because of strong linkage in the cohort, a few DR-DQ haplotypes were treated as single units for association and clustering. Across some 400 genotyped donors of the cohort, an average of about 250,000 unique TCR beta nucleotide sequences per donor were sequenced, and approximately 17% of those sequences were non-productive.

In total, 600 or so healthy bone marrow donors made up the cohort. At the time of sampling, every cohort member was nominally healthy, though immune exposures that went unrecorded were likely present. The donor tested CMV seronegative and was one of the 352 seronegative cohort members. A peripheral blood sample was collected from each donor, and TCR beta sequencing was performed on peripheral blood mononuclear cells. Genomic DNA was extracted from the blood cell samples with the Qiagen DNeasy Blood Extraction Kit. The research as a whole found: According to a later genetic analysis, donors in an Asian-associated ancestry cluster had fewer N-insertions in productive TCRs than the approximately 710-donor mean. In the study, 150 to 200 TCR beta chains were listed as associated with cytomegalovirus. In a later analysis, HLA-associated TCR beta chains showed more clonal expansion and lower generation probabilities than non-associated chains that were equally common. The classifier was reported to diagnose cytomegalovirus status with high specificity and sensitivity in both the original and validation cohorts. An earlier analysis of some 560 of the donors showed that most TCR beta V segments appeared in productive rearrangements either about 87% or about 30% of the time, which broadly matched IMGT annotations. The only immune exposure information available for the cohort was CMV serostatus. Three of the identified cytomegalovirus-associated TCR beta chains were confirmed in vitro to be specific for cytomegalovirus antigens. Some IMGT-functional V segments, including TRBV6-2 and TRBV6-3, could not be distinguished by the 87-base-pair reads and were therefore excluded. Across donors, most TCR sequences were observed very rarely, whereas some public TCRs were present in many individuals. Roughly uniform sequencing depth across donors was assumed in presence/absence analyses, although this assumption may not hold. It was suggested by the authors that the approach could potentially be generalized to other disease states and immunological phenotypes. Specific HLA alleles were associated with over 15,000 TCR beta sequences at a false discovery rate of 0.05 in a later analysis. Because counts were too low, approximately 15 rarely observed V segments, including chromosome 9 orphons, were excluded from the earlier analysis of a few hundred of the donors. Because HLA typing was unavailable for some donors at each locus, only the typed subset was used in association tests. A later genetic analysis associated a missense DCLRE1C variant with V-gene and J-gene trimming of TCR beta chains, and an independent cohort replicated the association. Correlated functional status among segregating V segments might reflect linkage disequilibrium, but an unknown experimental factor could not be ruled out. In a later analysis, the rate of TCR association differed among HLA loci, with DRB1 alleles having the most associated TCRs and HLA-C alleles having the fewest. When HLA alleles, especially DR and DQ, strongly co-occurred, TCR associations were difficult to assign to individual alleles. A further reported finding was that TCR beta sequences accurately predicted the HLA-A and HLA-B alleles for most subjects in the first cohort. The cohort was sequenced for TCR beta chains only, and without alpha or paired-chain data the features that could be detected were limited. A later analysis reported that several top co-occurrence clusters appeared linked to parvovirus B19, influenza, CMV and Epstein-Barr virus. According to a later analysis, most CMV-associated TCR beta chains appeared to be HLA-restricted, and the HLA associations seemed to be driven largely by CMV exposure. The sequencing pipeline was judged likely to have produced a cluster of highly shared sequence variants as a technical artifact.

The rearrangement joined TRBV6-6 to TRBJ1-2; the D gene assignment is ambiguous. The receptor was derived from a man aged 30 to 39 in good health and CMV-seronegative. Material for sequencing was PBMCs. This receptor has the CDR3 CASSYSEGLTGYTF. The DNA is TGTGCCAGCAGTTACTCGGAGGGCTTGACAGGCTACACCTTC.